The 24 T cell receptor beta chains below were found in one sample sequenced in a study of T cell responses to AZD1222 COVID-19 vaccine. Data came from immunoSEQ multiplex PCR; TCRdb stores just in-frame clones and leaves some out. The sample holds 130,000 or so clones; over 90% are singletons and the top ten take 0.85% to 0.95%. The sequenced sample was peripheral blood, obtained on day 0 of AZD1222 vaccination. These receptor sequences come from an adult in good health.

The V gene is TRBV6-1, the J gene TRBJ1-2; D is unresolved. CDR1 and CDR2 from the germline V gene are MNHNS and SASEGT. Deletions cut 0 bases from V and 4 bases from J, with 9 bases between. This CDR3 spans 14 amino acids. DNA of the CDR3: TGTGCCAGCAGTGAAGCGGTAGAACTCTATGGCTACACCTTC. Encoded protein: CASSEAVELYGYTF.

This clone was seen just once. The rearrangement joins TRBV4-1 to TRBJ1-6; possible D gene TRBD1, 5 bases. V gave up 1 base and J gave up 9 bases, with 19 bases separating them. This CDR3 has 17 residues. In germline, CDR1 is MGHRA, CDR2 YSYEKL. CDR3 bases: TGCGCCAGCAGCCAAGGCAGGGCTGCAGGGAAGGGTTCACCCCTCCACTTT. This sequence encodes CASSQGRAAGKGSPLHF.

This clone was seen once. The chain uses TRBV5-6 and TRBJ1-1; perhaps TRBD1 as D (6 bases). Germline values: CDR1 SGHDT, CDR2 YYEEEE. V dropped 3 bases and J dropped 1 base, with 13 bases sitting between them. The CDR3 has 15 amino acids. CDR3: CASSYSDRSNTEAFF. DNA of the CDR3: TGTGCCAGCAGCTATTCTGACAGGTCGAACACTGAAGCTTTCTTT.

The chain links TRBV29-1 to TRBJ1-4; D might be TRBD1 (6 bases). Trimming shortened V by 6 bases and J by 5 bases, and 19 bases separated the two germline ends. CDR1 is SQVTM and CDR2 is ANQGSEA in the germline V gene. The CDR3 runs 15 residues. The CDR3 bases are TGCAGCGTCCAAAGGTCCGGACAGTTGAATGAAAAACTGTTTTTT. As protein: CSVQRSGQLNEKLFF.

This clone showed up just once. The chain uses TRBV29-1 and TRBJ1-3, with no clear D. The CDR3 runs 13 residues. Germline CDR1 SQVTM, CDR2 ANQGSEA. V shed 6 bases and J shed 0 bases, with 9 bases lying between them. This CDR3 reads CSVERLSGNTIYF. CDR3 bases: TGCAGCGTCGAACGACTCTCTGGAAACACCATATATTTT. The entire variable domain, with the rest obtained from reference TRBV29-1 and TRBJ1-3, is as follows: SAVISQKPSRDICQRGTSLTIQCQVDSQVTMMFWYRQQPGQSLTLIATANQGSEATYESGFVIDKFPISRPNLTFSTLTVSNMSPEDSSIYLCSVERLSGNTIYFGEGSWLTVV.

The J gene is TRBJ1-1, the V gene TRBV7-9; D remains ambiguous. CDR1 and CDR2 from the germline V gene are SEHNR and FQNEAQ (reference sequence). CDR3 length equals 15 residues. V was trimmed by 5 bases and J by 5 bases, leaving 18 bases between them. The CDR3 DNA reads TGTGCCAGCAGCGAAAGATGGACGAGAGAAACTGAAGCTTTCTTT. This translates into CASSERWTRETEAFF.

CDR3 region: CASSRQTQDYGYTF. The CDR3 region has the DNA TGTGCCAGTAGTCGACAGACACAAGACTATGGCTACACCTTC. J is TRBJ1-2 and V is TRBV19, with D possibly being TRBD1 (5 bases). Trimming removed 5 bases at V and 3 bases at J, with 13 bases between. The CDR3 covers 14 residues. The germline V gene has CDR1 LNHDA and CDR2 SQIVND (reference sequence).

The CDR3 region is CASSPEGAYGYTF. As DNA, the CDR3 is TGTGCCAGCTCACCGGAGGGGGCGTATGGCTACACCTTC. The chain joins TRBV18 to TRBJ1-2; 7 positions agree with TRBD1. CDR3 size: 13 residues. Germline CDR1 reads KGHSH; CDR2 reads LQKENI. V dropped 3 bases and J dropped 5; count of bases not matched to a gene: 3. The full variable domain, rest sourced from reference TRBV18 and TRBJ1-2, is NAGVMQNPRHLVRRRGQEARLRCSPMKGHSHVYWYRQLPEEGLKFMVYLQKENIIDESGMPKERFSAEFPKEGPSILRIQQVVRGDSAAYFCASSPEGAYGYTFGSGTRLTVV.

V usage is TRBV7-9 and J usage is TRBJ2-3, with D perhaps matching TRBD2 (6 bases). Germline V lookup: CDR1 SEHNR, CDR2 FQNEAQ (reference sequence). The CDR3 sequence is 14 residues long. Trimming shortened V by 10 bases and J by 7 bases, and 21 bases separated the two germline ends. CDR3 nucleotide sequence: TGTGCCACGGAGGGTACTGATGGGGGACATACGCAGTATTTT. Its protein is CATEGTDGGHTQYF.

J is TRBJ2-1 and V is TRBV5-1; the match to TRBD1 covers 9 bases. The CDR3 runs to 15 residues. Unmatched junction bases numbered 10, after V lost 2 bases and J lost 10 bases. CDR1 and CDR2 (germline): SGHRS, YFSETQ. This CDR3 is CASSLPGTGLGEQFF. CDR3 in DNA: TGCGCCAGCAGCTTACCCGGGACAGGGCTTGGGGAGCAGTTCTTC.

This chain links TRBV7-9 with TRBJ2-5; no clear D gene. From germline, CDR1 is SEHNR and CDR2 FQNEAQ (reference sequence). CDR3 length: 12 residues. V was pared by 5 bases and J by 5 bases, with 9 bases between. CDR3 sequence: CASSNLEETQYF. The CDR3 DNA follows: TGTGCCAGCAGCAACCTAGAGGAGACCCAGTACTTC.

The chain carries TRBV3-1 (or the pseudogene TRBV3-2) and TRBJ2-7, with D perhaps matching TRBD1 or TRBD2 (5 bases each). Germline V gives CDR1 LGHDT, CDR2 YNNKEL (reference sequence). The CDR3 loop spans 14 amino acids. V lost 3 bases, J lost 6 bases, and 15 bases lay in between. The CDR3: CASSQPGPGTEQYF. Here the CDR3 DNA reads TGTGCCAGCAGCCAGCCCGGCCCAGGGACCGAGCAGTACTTC.

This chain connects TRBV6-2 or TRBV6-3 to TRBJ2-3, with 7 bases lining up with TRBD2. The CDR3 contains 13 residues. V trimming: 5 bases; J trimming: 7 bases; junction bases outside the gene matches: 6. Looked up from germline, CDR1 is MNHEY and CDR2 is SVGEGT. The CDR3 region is CASSGRTRHTQYF. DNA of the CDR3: TGTGCCAGCAGTGGCCGGACTAGACATACGCAGTATTTT.

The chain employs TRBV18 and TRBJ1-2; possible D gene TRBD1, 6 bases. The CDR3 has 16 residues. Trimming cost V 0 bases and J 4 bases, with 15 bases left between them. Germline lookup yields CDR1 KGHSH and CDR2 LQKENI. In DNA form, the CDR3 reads TGTGCCAGCTCACCACCCGGAGCCGGGGGCTCCTATGGCTACACCTTC. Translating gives CASSPPGAGGSYGYTF. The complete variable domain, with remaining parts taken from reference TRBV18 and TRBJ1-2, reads NAGVMQNPRHLVRRRGQEARLRCSPMKGHSHVYWYRQLPEEGLKFMVYLQKENIIDESGMPKERFSAEFPKEGPSILRIQQVVRGDSAAYFCASSPPGAGGSYGYTFGSGTRLTVV.

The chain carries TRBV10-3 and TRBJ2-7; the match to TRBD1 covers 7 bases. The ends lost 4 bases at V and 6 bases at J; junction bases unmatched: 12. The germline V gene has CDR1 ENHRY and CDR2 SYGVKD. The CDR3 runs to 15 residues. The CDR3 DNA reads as TGTGCCATCAGTGGACAGGGCCACGTTCCGGCCGAGCAGTACTTC. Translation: CAISGQGHVPAEQYF.

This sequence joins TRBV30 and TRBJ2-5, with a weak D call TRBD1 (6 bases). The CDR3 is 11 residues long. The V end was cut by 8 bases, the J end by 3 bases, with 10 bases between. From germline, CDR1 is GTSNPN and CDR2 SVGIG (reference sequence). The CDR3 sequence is CAGGQKETQYF. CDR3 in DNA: TGTGCCGGCGGACAGAAAGAGACCCAGTACTTC.

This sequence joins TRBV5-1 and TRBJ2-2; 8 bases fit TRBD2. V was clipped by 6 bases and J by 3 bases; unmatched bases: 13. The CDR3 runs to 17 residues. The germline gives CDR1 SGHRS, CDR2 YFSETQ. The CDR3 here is CASTPSPTSDYTGELFF. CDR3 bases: TGCGCCAGCACCCCTTCCCCGACTAGCGACTACACCGGGGAGCTGTTTTTT.

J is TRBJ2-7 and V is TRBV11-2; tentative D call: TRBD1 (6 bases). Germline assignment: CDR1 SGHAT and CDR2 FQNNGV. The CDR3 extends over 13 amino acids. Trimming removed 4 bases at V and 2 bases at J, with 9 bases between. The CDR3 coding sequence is TGTGCCAGCAGCTCCAGGGGAACCTACGAGCAGTACTTC. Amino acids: CASSSRGTYEQYF.

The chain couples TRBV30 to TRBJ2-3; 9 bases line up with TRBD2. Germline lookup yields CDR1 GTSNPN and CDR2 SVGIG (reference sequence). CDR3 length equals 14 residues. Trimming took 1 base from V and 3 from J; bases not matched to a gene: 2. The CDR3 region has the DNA TGTGCCTGGAGTGCGGGACTAGCTACAGATACGCAGTATTTT. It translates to CAWSAGLATDTQYF.

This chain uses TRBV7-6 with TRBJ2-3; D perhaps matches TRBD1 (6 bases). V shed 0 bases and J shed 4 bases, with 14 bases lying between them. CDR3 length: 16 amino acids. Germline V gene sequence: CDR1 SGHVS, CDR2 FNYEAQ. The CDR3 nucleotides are TGTGCCAGCAGCTTAGCGGGCAGGGGTGGTTCAGATACGCAGTATTTT. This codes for CASSLAGRGGSDTQYF.

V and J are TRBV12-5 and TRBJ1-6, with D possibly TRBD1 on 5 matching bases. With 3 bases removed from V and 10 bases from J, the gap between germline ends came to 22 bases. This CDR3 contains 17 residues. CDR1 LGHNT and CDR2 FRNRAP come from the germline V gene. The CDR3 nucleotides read TGTGCTAGTGGTTTCCGCCTGGGGCAGTTGGTAAGATCACCCCTCCACTTT. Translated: CASGFRLGQLVRSPLHF.

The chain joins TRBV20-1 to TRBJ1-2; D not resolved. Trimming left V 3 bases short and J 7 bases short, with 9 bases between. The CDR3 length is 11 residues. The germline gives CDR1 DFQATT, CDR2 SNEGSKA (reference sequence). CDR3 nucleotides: TGCAGTGCTAGGGGGATATTTGGCTACACCTTC. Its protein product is CSARGIFGYTF.

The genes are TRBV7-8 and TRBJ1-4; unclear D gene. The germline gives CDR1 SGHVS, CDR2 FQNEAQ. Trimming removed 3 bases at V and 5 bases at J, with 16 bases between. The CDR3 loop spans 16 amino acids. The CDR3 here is CASSFSPGSMNEKLFF. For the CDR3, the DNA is TGTGCCAGCAGCTTTTCCCCCGGGTCTATGAATGAAAAACTGTTTTTT.

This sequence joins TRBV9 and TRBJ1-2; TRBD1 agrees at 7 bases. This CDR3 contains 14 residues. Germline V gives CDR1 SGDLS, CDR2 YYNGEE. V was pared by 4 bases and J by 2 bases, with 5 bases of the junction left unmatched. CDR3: CASSPRGVNYGYTF. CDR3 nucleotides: TGTGCCAGCAGCCCCAGGGGGGTAAACTATGGCTACACCTTC.